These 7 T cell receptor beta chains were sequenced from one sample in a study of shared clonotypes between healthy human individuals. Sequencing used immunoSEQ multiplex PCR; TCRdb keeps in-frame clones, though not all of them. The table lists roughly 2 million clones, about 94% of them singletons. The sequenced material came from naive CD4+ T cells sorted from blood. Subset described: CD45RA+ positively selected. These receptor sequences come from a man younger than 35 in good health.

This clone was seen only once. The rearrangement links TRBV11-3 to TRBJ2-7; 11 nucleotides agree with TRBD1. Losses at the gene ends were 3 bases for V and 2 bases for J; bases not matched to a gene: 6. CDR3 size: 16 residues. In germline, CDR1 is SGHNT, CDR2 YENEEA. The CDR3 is CASSLDGTGGTYEQYF. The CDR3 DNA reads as TGTGCCAGCAGCTTGGATGGGACAGGGGGGACCTACGAGCAGTACTTC.

In DNA form, the CDR3 reads TGTGCCAGCAGTTTAAACGGCCAGGGACAAGAGACCCAGTACTTC. Translation: CASSLNGQGQETQYF. The genes are TRBV27 and TRBJ2-5, with D tentatively TRBD1 (5 bases). Looked up from germline, CDR1 is MNHEY and CDR2 is SMNVEV (reference sequence). CDR3 size: 15 residues. V lost 2 bases, J lost 2 bases, and 12 bases lay in between.

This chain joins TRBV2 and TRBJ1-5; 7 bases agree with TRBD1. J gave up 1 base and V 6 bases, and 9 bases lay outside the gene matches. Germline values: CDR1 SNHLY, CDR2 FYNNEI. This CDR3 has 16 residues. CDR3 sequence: CASRQQGTQSNQPQHF. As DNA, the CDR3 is TGTGCCAGCAGACAACAGGGGACACAAAGCAATCAGCCCCAGCATTTT.

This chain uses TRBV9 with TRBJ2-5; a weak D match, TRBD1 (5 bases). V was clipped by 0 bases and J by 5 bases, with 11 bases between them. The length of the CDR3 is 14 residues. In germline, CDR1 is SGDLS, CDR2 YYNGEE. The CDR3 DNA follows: TGTGCCAGCAGCGTAGGGTCAGCAGGGGAGACCCAGTACTTC. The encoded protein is CASSVGSAGETQYF.

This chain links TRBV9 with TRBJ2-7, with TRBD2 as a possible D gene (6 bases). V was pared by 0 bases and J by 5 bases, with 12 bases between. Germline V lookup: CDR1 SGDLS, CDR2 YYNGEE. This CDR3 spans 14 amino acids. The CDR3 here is CASSVGPGRNEQYF. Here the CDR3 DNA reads TGTGCCAGCAGCGTAGGTCCAGGGAGGAACGAGCAGTACTTC.

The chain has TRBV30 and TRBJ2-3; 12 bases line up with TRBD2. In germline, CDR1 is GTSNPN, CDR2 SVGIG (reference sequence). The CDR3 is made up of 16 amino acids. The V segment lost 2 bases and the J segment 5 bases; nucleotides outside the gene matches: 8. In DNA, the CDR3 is TGTGCCTGGAGTCACCGACTAGCGGGAGTTATAGATACGCAGTATTTT. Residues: CAWSHRLAGVIDTQYF.

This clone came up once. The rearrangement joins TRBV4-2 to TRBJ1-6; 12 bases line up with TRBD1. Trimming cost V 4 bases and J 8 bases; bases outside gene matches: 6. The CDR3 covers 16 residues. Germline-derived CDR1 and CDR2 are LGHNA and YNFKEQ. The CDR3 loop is CASSPGGQGAYSPLHF. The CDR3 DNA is TGTGCCAGCAGCCCAGGGGGACAGGGGGCATATTCACCCCTCCACTTT.